This record concerns one TCR beta chain sequence. What it recognizes is unknown. The CDR3 has 16 residues. V lost 1 base to trimming and J lost 1 base, with 14 bases between them. Germline V gene sequence: CDR1 SGHDT, CDR2 YYEEEE. The sample is drawn from a study of T cell responses to AZD1222 COVID-19 vaccine. The table came from immunoSEQ multiplex PCR; TCRdb's copy has only in-frame clones and leaves some out. The table includes 100,000 to 150,000 clones, approximately 91% detected once. Study-wide points: Dominant at 160-218 and 743-854, vaccine-associated CD4 TCRs also spanned spike.

Researchers grouped second doses given at about 4 or about 12 weeks into one pool. This material consisted of peripheral blood, taken 28 days after the second AZD1222 dose. The receptor comes from an adult who received the AZD1222 COVID-19 vaccine. This chain uses TRBV5-6 with TRBJ1-2; unclear D gene. This chain's CDR3 is CASSLSAGSSNYGYTF. CDR3 nucleotides: TGTGCCAGCAGCTTGTCCGCCGGGAGTAGTAACTATGGCTACACCTTC.